The rows below give T cell receptor beta chains drawn from one sample of a study of cytomegalovirus exposure and HLA in healthy donors. Produced via immunoSEQ multiplex PCR; TCRdb's table is partial and in-frame only. The sample includes some 150,000 clones, approximately 77% of them seen just once. Sequencing was carried out using PBMCs. The receptors were sampled from a woman in her fifties or sixties in good health and CMV-seronegative. The CDR3 runs from the conserved cysteine through the conserved F or W. D genes are given only for firm matches. Clone size appears in some rows only: once, few, many, or a class for an expanded clone.

>TRBJ2-1|.|TRBV7-2|.
CASSLPSLLEQFF
TGTGCCAGCAGCTTACCCTCCTTACTTGAGCAGTTCTTC
>TRBJ1-1|.|TRBV16|.
CASTLDRTHTEAFF
TGTGCCAGCACCCTAGACAGGACCCACACTGAAGCTTTCTTT
>TRBJ2-1|.|TRBV6-6|TRBD2
CASSRSGGMVVNEQFF
TGTGCCAGCAGTAGGAGCGGGGGGATGGTTGTCAATGAGCAGTTCTTC
>TRBJ1-1|once|TRBV27|.
CASSLRGTEAFF
TGTGCCAGCAGCCTCAGGGGAACTGAAGCTTTCTTT
>TRBJ2-3|.|TRBV4-1|TRBD1
CASKQGGLRIFTSTDTQYF
TGCGCCAGCAAACAGGGGGGACTCCGCATTTTTACAAGCACAGATACGCAGTATTTT
>TRBJ1-2|.|TRBV2|TRBD1
CASSAGQAGGYTF
TGTGCCAGCAGCGCGGGACAGGCAGGCGGCTACACCTTC
>TRBJ1-1|few|TRBV19|TRBD1
CASRSQGAWAEAFF
TGTGCCAGTAGATCGCAGGGGGCTTGGGCTGAAGCTTTCTTT
>TRBJ1-5|.|TRBV27|TRBD1
CASSLGQGNNQPQHF
TGTGCCAGCAGTTTAGGACAGGGGAACAATCAGCCCCAGCATTTT
>TRBJ1-5|.|TRBV9|.
CASSPGVTNQPQHF
TGTGCCAGCAGCCCGGGAGTTACCAATCAGCCCCAGCATTTT
>TRBJ1-6|.|TRBV6-5|.
CATHRDGSPLHF
TGTGCCACCCACAGGGACGGGTCACCCCTCCACTTT
>TRBJ1-1|.|TRBV7-8|TRBD1
CASSLLGGAGGTEAFF
TGTGCCAGCAGCTTACTCGGAGGGGCAGGGGGCACTGAAGCTTTCTTT
>TRBJ2-7|.|TRBV7-9|.
CASSSQGYEQYF
TGTGCCAGCAGCTCTCAGGGGTACGAGCAGTACTTC
>TRBJ2-7|.|TRBV7-2|TRBD1
CASRTGGSYEQYF
TGTGCCAGCAGGACAGGGGGCTCCTACGAGCAGTACTTC
>TRBJ1-4|.|TRBV6-4|.
CASSPNGGTNEKLFF
TGTGCCAGCAGCCCCAATGGAGGAACTAATGAAAAACTGTTTTTT
>TRBJ1-2|once|TRBV2|.
CASSERRGDGYTF
TGTGCCAGCAGTGAAAGGCGCGGGGATGGCTACACCTTC
>TRBJ1-5|.|TRBV12-5|.
CASGLDRPGVEPQHF
TGTGCTAGTGGTTTGGACCGGCCGGGAGTGGAGCCCCAGCATTTT
>TRBJ1-6|.|TRBV5-8|TRBD1
CASSLGDRGLSNSPLHF
TGTGCCAGCAGCTTGGGGGACAGGGGGCTGAGTAATTCACCCCTCCACTTT
>TRBJ2-5|.|TRBV11-3|.
CASSLGGQQETQYF
TGTGCCAGCAGCCTCGGCGGGCAGCAAGAGACCCAGTACTTC
>TRBJ2-2|.|TRBV2|.
CASSPMGAENTGELFF
TGTGCCAGCAGCCCCATGGGGGCGGAGAACACCGGGGAGCTGTTTTTT
>TRBJ2-7|.|TRBV7-2|.
CASSSSSYEQYF
TGTGCCAGCAGTTCCAGCTCCTACGAGCAGTACTTC
>TRBJ1-3|.|TRBV5-6|.
CASYLGSGNTIYF
TGTGCCAGCTATCTGGGGAGCGGAAACACCATATATTTT
>TRBJ2-2|medium-sized|TRBV4-3|.
CASSHSPGGTGLTGELFF
TGCGCCAGCAGCCATTCCCCCGGCGGGACTGGACTCACCGGGGAGCTGTTTTTT
>TRBJ2-7|.|TRBV2|TRBD2
CASRAGIRDSTYEQYF
TGTGCCAGCAGAGCGGGGATTAGAGACAGTACCTACGAGCAGTACTTC
>TRBJ2-7|once|TRBV2|TRBD1
CASRGDRPYEQYF
TGTGCCAGCAGAGGGGACAGGCCCTACGAGCAGTACTTC
>TRBJ2-7|.|TRBV19|TRBD1
CASRGQGPYEQYF
TGTGCCAGTAGGGGACAGGGCCCCTACGAGCAGTACTTC
>TRBJ2-7|.|TRBV5-6|.
CASSFLGDYEQYF
TGTGCCAGCAGCTTCCTAGGGGACTACGAGCAGTACTTC
>TRBJ1-2|.|TRBV28|.
CASSSAGEGNYGYTF
TGTGCCAGCAGTTCGGCAGGGGAAGGTAACTATGGCTACACCTTC
>TRBJ1-5|.|TRBV7-8|.
CASSLDTGTFQPQHF
TGTGCCAGCAGCTTGGACACCGGGACATTCCAGCCCCAGCATTTT
>TRBJ2-2|.|TRBV7-6|TRBD2
CASSPLAGGPTGELFF
TGTGCCAGCAGCCCTCTAGCGGGGGGCCCCACCGGGGAGCTGTTTTTT
>TRBJ2-3|.|TRBV5-1|TRBD2
CASIDAGGAVDTQYF
TGCGCCAGCATCGACGCCGGGGGGGCAGTAGATACGCAGTATTTT
>TRBJ1-2|.|TRBV4-2|.
CASSQDPGDWAYGYTF
TGTGCCAGCAGCCAAGATCCGGGGGATTGGGCCTATGGCTACACCTTC
>TRBJ1-6|.|TRBV25-1|.
CASSELIGGDSPLHF
TGTGCCAGCAGTGAATTAATCGGCGGGGATTCACCCCTCCACTTT
>TRBJ2-5|.|TRBV7-8|TRBD1
CASSKGQGGRLETQYF
TGTGCCAGCAGCAAGGGACAGGGGGGGCGATTGGAGACCCAGTACTTC
>TRBJ1-4|.|TRBV15|.
CATSRLAGTNEKLFF
TGTGCCACCAGCAGATTGGCGGGAACTAATGAAAAACTGTTTTTT
>TRBJ1-5|.|TRBV6-1|.
CASRELGLGNQPQHF
TGTGCCAGCAGGGAATTGGGCTTAGGCAATCAGCCCCAGCATTTT
>TRBJ1-2|.|TRBV19|TRBD1
CASSKDRAHYGYTF
TGTGCCAGTAGTAAGGACAGGGCACATTATGGCTACACCTTC
>TRBJ1-1|many|TRBV14|.
CASSHSTEAFF
TGTGCCAGCAGCCATAGTACTGAAGCTTTCTTT
>TRBJ1-2|many|TRBV19|TRBD1
CASSVDRATGYTF
TGTGCCAGTAGTGTCGACAGGGCCACTGGCTACACCTTC
>TRBJ2-7|.|TRBV18|TRBD1
CASSLGDRGIDEQYF
TGTGCCAGCTCACTGGGGGACAGGGGAATTGACGAGCAGTACTTC
>TRBJ2-7|.|TRBV28|.
CASRQEPNTPYEQYF
TGTGCCAGCAGACAGGAACCAAACACCCCCTACGAGCAGTACTTC
>TRBJ2-1|.|TRBV7-9|.
CASSLGANNEQFF
TGTGCCAGCAGCTTAGGGGCTAACAATGAGCAGTTCTTC
>TRBJ1-2|.|TRBV5-1|.
CASSLGGATANYGYTF
TGCGCCAGCAGCTTAGGAGGGGCAACTGCTAACTATGGCTACACCTTC
>TRBJ2-3|.|TRBV5-6|TRBD1
CASSLGGLASTDTQYF
TGTGCCAGCAGCTTAGGGGGCCTGGCTAGCACAGATACGCAGTATTTT
>TRBJ1-1|.|TRBV4-2|.
CASSQDLGGSPEAFF
TGTGCCAGCAGCCAAGATCTGGGGGGGAGCCCTGAAGCTTTCTTT
>TRBJ1-1|.|TRBV27|TRBD1
CASTQGALLNTEAFF
TGTGCCAGCACCCAGGGGGCACTGTTGAACACTGAAGCTTTCTTT
>TRBJ2-2|.|TRBV11-3|.
CASSLDPTPGELFF
TGTGCCAGCAGCTTAGACCCGACTCCCGGGGAGCTGTTTTTT
>TRBJ2-5|.|TRBV11-2|TRBD2
CASSPESSGGETQYF
TGTGCCAGCAGCCCAGAGAGCAGCGGGGGGGAGACCCAGTACTTC
>TRBJ1-6|few|TRBV4-1|.
CASSPPPRRGNSPLHF
TGCGCCAGCAGCCCCCCCCCTCGCAGGGGTAATTCACCCCTCCACTTT
>TRBJ2-5|.|TRBV11-3|TRBD2
CASSLSGGGWETQYF
TGTGCCAGCAGCTTATCTGGCGGGGGGTGGGAGACCCAGTACTTC
>TRBJ1-5|.|TRBV30|TRBD1
CAWSSRTGGGQPQHF
TGTGCCTGGAGTTCGCGGACAGGGGGAGGGCAGCCCCAGCATTTT
>TRBJ2-1|.|TRBV4-2|TRBD2
CASSQGRGGRIGEQFF
TGTGCCAGCAGCCAAGGGCGGGGGGGCCGGATTGGTGAGCAGTTCTTC
>TRBJ2-3|.|TRBV19|.
CASSIDHQGWADTQYF
TGTGCCAGTAGTATAGATCACCAGGGGTGGGCAGATACGCAGTATTTT
>TRBJ1-5|.|TRBV11-2|TRBD1
CASSLTGGNQPQHF
TGTGCCAGCAGCTTAACAGGGGGCAATCAGCCCCAGCATTTT
>TRBJ1-1|.|TRBV6-5|TRBD1
CASSYSGQGVTEAFF
TGTGCCAGCAGTTACTCGGGACAGGGGGTTACTGAAGCTTTCTTT
>TRBJ2-5|.|TRBV30|.
CAWSRGGPTLQETQYF
TGTGCCTGGAGTAGGGGAGGACCAACCCTCCAAGAGACCCAGTACTTC
>TRBJ1-3|few|TRBV5-1|.
CASSLRGKGNTIYF
TGCGCCAGCAGCTTGCGGGGGAAAGGAAACACCATATATTTT
>TRBJ1-6|once|TRBV5-6|TRBD1
CASSPYRGGNSPLHF
TGTGCCAGCAGCCCCTACAGGGGTGGGAATTCACCCCTCCACTTT
>TRBJ1-2|many|TRBV6-1|.
CASSGTETLGVGGYTF
TGTGCCAGCAGTGGAACGGAGACACTAGGTGTTGGAGGCTACACCTTC
>TRBJ1-6|.|TRBV4-1|TRBD1
CASSQFWQGGSYNSPLHF
TGCGCCAGCAGCCAATTCTGGCAGGGGGGCTCCTATAATTCACCCCTCCACTTT
>TRBJ1-2|.|TRBV6-5|.
CASSYRQAPKDGYTF
TGTGCCAGCAGTTACCGCCAGGCGCCCAAGGATGGCTACACCTTC